This T cell receptor beta chain appears in the sequencing data of a study of blood T cell repertoires in COVID-19. Study context: Material from acute and convalescent COVID-19 was sourced from the United States, Italy and Spain. The cDNA or gDNA used as material had been derived from T cells, B-cell-depleted T cells, or PBMCs.

Trimming shortened V by 2 bases and J by 0 bases, and 11 bases separated the two germline ends. The CDR3 has 16 amino acids. CDR1 and CDR2 from the germline V gene are MGHRA and YSYEKL. This clone has just a few counts. Enrolled through a virtual design, the participants were between about 18 and 100 years of age and came from some 26 US areas. Cohort assignment relied on participant-reported clinical history. Libraries were prepared by immunoSEQ multiplex PCR; TCRdb keeps only in-frame clonotypes and omits some of them. Among around 500,000 clones listed, 80% to 90% were seen once. The chain joins TRBV4-1 to TRBJ2-4; TRBD2 is a possible D gene (6 bases). Sequences were obtained from PBMCs or T cells enriched from blood (not recorded which). This TCR came from a woman between 55 and 75 years old who had recovered from COVID-19. CDR3 DNA sequence: TGCGCCAGCAGCCAACCTAGGAGGGGAGCCAAAAACATTCAGTACTTC. It codes for CASSQPRRGAKNIQYF.